These T cell receptor beta chains were read from a single sample in a study of T cells after yellow fever vaccination. TCRdb re-called the 5' RACE reads with MiXCR, one entry per CDR3 protein. The table records approximately 120,000 distinct CDR3 sequences, 7.4% of them present only once. The sample consisted of CD4+ T cells sorted from PBMCs, taken 9 to 11 days after the first yellow fever vaccination. These receptors all come from a man between 18 and 35 years old who received the YFV17D yellow fever vaccine. Each CDR3 is given with its conserved first and last residue. D genes are given only for firm matches. Size is stated for part of the rows, as once, few or many counts, or as a class when the clone is expanded.

clone size,V gene,J gene,D gene,CDR3 protein,CDR3 DNA
many,TRBV28,TRBJ2-3,NA,CASRGQSGSTDTQYF,TGTGCCAGCAGGGGACAATCAGGCAGCACAGATACGCAGTATTTT
many,TRBV7-3,TRBJ1-1,TRBD1,CASSPGTGVTEAFF,TGTGCCAGCAGCCCTGGGACAGGGGTGACTGAAGCTTTCTTT
few,TRBV19,TRBJ1-5,NA,CASSILPLQGGQPQHF,TGTGCCAGTAGTATTCTCCCTTTACAGGGAGGTCAGCCCCAGCATTTT
few,TRBV4-2,TRBJ2-2,TRBD1,CASSQAWAGQGSGELFF,TGTGCCAGCAGCCAAGCGTGGGCGGGACAGGGGTCCGGGGAGCTGTTTTTT
once,TRBV28,TRBJ2-5,NA,CASSSCETQYF,TGTGCCAGCAGTTCGTGTGAGACCCAGTACTTC
many,TRBV7-2,TRBJ2-5,NA,CASSPRDKETQYF,TGTGCCAGCAGCCCGCGGGACAAAGAGACCCAGTACTTC
many,TRBV27,TRBJ2-7,TRBD1,CASFWDSPYEQYF,TGTGCCAGCTTTTGGGACAGTCCTTACGAGCAGTACTTC
many,TRBV5-1,TRBJ2-3,NA,CASSRLGTDTQYF,TGCGCCAGCAGCCGCTTAGGGACAGATACGCAGTATTTT
many,TRBV7-2,TRBJ1-1,NA,CASSLGQENTEAFF,TGTGCCAGCAGCTTAGGACAGGAAAACACTGAAGCTTTCTTT
many,TRBV20-1,TRBJ2-4,NA,CSAIGRNIQYF,TGCAGTGCCATCGGGCGGAACATTCAGTACTTC
many,TRBV3-1,TRBJ2-3,TRBD1,CASSLSGTGGASDTQYF,TGTGCCAGCAGCCTATCCGGGACAGGGGGCGCGTCAGATACGCAGTATTTT
many,TRBV7-2,TRBJ1-2,TRBD1,CASSFYTGTGGVGYGYTF,TGTGCCAGCAGCTTCTACACCGGGACAGGGGGCGTCGGCTATGGCTACACCTTC
many,TRBV12-3/TRBV12-4,TRBJ1-1,NA,CASSLLEGNTEAFF,TGTGCCAGCAGTTTACTGGAGGGGAACACTGAAGCTTTCTTT
few,TRBV7-2,TRBJ2-7,TRBD2,CATGFSGGFRRQYF,TGTGCCACGGGCTTTAGCGGGGGGTTTCGGCGGCAGTACTTC
many,TRBV10-3,TRBJ2-6,NA,CAISDPNSGLSGANVLTF,TGTGCCATCAGTGACCCGAACTCGGGCCTCTCTGGGGCCAACGTCCTGACTTTC
NA,TRBV19,TRBJ1-1,NA,CASINRALNTEAFF,TGTGCCAGTATCAACAGGGCACTGAACACTGAAGCTTTCTTT
many,TRBV29-1,TRBJ2-3,NA,CSVERGFGTDTQYF,TGCAGCGTTGAACGTGGCTTCGGCACAGATACGCAGTATTTT
NA,TRBV19,TRBJ1-4,NA,CASSPTNEKLFF,TGTGCCAGTTCTCCAACTAATGAAAAACTGTTTTTT
many,TRBV7-9,TRBJ2-3,NA,CASSTNRGAGGDTQYF,TGTGCCAGCAGCACCAATCGGGGGGCCGGGGGAGATACGCAGTATTTT
many,TRBV5-1,TRBJ2-3,NA,CASSLVPDTQYF,TGCGCCAGCAGCTTGGTCCCAGATACGCAGTATTTT
many,TRBV7-7,TRBJ2-1,TRBD2,CASSSSSGGNEQFF,TGTGCTAGCAGCTCGTCTAGCGGGGGTAATGAGCAGTTCTTC
many,TRBV5-1,TRBJ1-6,NA,CASSLATVNSPLHF,TGCGCCAGCAGCTTGGCCACTGTGAATTCACCCCTCCACTTT
many,TRBV7-7,TRBJ2-3,NA,CASSPAGATDTQYF,TGTGCCAGCAGCCCCGCGGGGGCCACAGATACGCAGTATTTT
many,TRBV7-9,TRBJ1-1,NA,CASSPRTFMNTEAFF,TGTGCCAGCAGCCCCCGGACGTTTATGAACACTGAAGCTTTCTTT
few,TRBV5-4,TRBJ2-1,NA,CASSTGGASSYNEQFF,TGTGCCAGCAGCACCGGAGGGGCCTCCTCCTACAATGAGCAGTTCTTC
many,TRBV6-2/TRBV6-3,TRBJ2-2,NA,CASSYSRKRANTGELFF,TGTGCCAGCAGTTACTCCAGGAAGCGGGCGAACACCGGGGAGCTGTTTTTT
many,TRBV5-1,TRBJ2-1,TRBD2,CASSLAASGGRLPTFF,TGCGCCAGCAGCTTGGCCGCTAGCGGGGGCAGGCTTCCTACGTTCTTC
few,TRBV5-1,TRBJ1-5,NA,CASSRLPGQLSNQPQHF,TGCGCCAGCAGCCGTCTACCAGGACAGCTTAGCAATCAGCCCCAGCATTTT
few,TRBV5-4,TRBJ1-6,NA,CASSPKRGDNSPLHF,TGTGCCAGCAGCCCAAAACGGGGAGACAATTCACCCCTCCACTTT
many,TRBV12-3/TRBV12-4,TRBJ2-7,TRBD2,CASSSQGGAGEEQYF,TGTGCCAGCAGTTCCCAAGGAGGAGCGGGGGAAGAGCAGTACTTC
many,TRBV18,TRBJ2-7,TRBD1,CASSSQGESSYEQYF,TGTGCCAGCTCATCACAGGGGGAAAGCTCCTACGAGCAGTACTTC
NA,TRBV1,TRBJ2-5,NA,CASSEAGDWQQETQYF,TGTGCCAGCAGCGAAGCGGGGGACTGGCAACAAGAGACCCAGTACTTC
many,TRBV7-2,TRBJ2-4,TRBD2,CASSGRTSGGAKNIQYF,TGTGCCAGCAGCGGACGGACTAGCGGAGGAGCCAAAAACATTCAGTACTTC
many,TRBV12-3/TRBV12-4,TRBJ2-2,TRBD1,CASSLGTGVVTGELFF,TGTGCCAGCAGTTTAGGGACAGGGGTAGTCACCGGGGAGCTGTTTTTT
many,TRBV10-3,TRBJ2-3,TRBD2,CAISERVAGPPDTQYF,TGTGCCATCAGTGAGCGCGTAGCGGGGCCCCCAGATACGCAGTATTTT
many,TRBV5-1,TRBJ1-1,TRBD1,CASSWGTGGMNTEAFF,TGCGCCAGCAGCTGGGGGACAGGGGGCATGAACACTGAAGCTTTCTTT
NA,TRBV11-2,TRBJ2-6,NA,CASKRSGANVLTF,TGTGCCAGCAAACGGTCTGGGGCCAACGTCCTGACTTTC
many,TRBV6-5,TRBJ1-6,NA,CASSTSGYNSPLHF,TGTGCCAGCAGTACGAGTGGTTATAATTCACCCCTCCACTTT
many,TRBV12-3/TRBV12-4,TRBJ2-1,NA,CASSPDQSSYNEQFF,TGTGCCAGCAGTCCGGACCAGAGCTCCTACAATGAGCAGTTCTTC
many,TRBV28,TRBJ2-7,NA,CASSPPPTYEQYF,TGTGCCAGCAGCCCCCCTCCTACCTACGAGCAGTACTTC
many,TRBV6-5,TRBJ2-2,NA,CASTTGHTSNTGELFF,TGTGCCAGCACCACGGGACATACTTCGAACACCGGGGAGCTGTTTTTT
many,TRBV3-1,TRBJ1-6,TRBD1,CASSLGQGTTYSPLHF,TGTGCCAGCAGCCTCGGACAGGGGACGACTTATTCACCCCTCCACTTT
many,TRBV20-1,TRBJ1-1,TRBD1,CSAKGRTGVSEAFF,TGCAGTGCTAAGGGGAGGACAGGCGTCTCTGAAGCTTTCTTT
many,TRBV6-2/TRBV6-3,TRBJ2-1,TRBD2,CASSYFPGGEQFF,TGTGCCAGCAGTTACTTCCCGGGGGGTGAGCAGTTCTTC
many,TRBV6-1,TRBJ1-1,NA,CASIGQVGGNTEAFF,TGTGCCAGCATTGGGCAAGTGGGTGGAAACACTGAAGCTTTCTTT
many,TRBV20-1,TRBJ1-4,NA,CSARASDWNEKLFF,TGCAGTGCTAGAGCCTCCGATTGGAATGAAAAACTGTTTTTT
NA,TRBV5-1,TRBJ2-6,TRBD1,CASSMEGQGSSGANVLTF,TGCGCCAGCAGCATGGAGGGACAGGGGAGCTCTGGAGCCAACGTCCTGACTTTC